Listed here are 8 T cell receptor beta chains from one sample, sequenced in a study of blood T cells in healthy people across ages. A J-beta primer mix and a sample-barcoded 5' primer were used in a second PCR of about 7 to 12 cycles. TCRdb reprocessed the 5' RACE reads via MiXCR and lists one record per CDR3 protein. In the table there are under 850,000 distinct CDR3 sequences, around 36% of which are singletons. The specimen sequenced was blood. Every receptor here comes from a young man in good health.

This clonotype has just a few counts. CDR3 amino acids: CASSTQVGREGPLTYEQYF. The DNA of the CDR3 is TGTGCCAGCAGCACCCAGGTGGGGCGGGAGGGCCCCCTTACCTACGAGCAGTACTTC. V is TRBV7-9 and J is TRBJ2-7; 9 bases align to TRBD2. CDR1 is SEHNR and CDR2 is FQNEAQ in the germline V gene (reference sequence). The CDR3 has 19 residues. V lost 5 bases to trimming and J lost 2 bases; unmatched junction nucleotides: 19.

The CDR3 region has the DNA TGTGCCAGCAGCCAAGATAATGCTGAAGCTTTCTTT. Residues: CASSQDNAEAFF. The gene calls are TRBV3-1 and TRBJ1-1; D gene uncertain. The CDR3 contains 12 residues. The V end was cut by 0 bases, the J end by 6 bases, with 5 bases between. Germline values: CDR1 LGHDT, CDR2 YNNKEL (reference sequence). Based on the CDR3 plus reference TRBV3-1 and TRBJ1-1, the full variable domain is DTAVSQTPKYLVTQMGNDKSIKCEQNLGHDTMYWYKQDSKKFLKIMFSYNNKELIINETVPNRFSPKSPDKAHLNLHINSLELGDSAVYFCASSQDNAEAFFGQGTRLTVV.

This clonotype was found once. The chain couples TRBV20-1 to TRBJ2-4; no reliable D call. The CDR3 covers 13 residues. With 0 bases removed from V and 7 bases from J, the gap between germline ends came to 10 bases. Germline CDR1 DFQATT, CDR2 SNEGSKA (reference sequence). CDR3 protein: CSARDLIRNIQYF. The CDR3 coding sequence is TGCAGTGCTAGAGATCTCATAAGGAACATTCAGTACTTC.

Many counts were recorded for this clonotype. The chain is built from TRBV12-3 or TRBV12-4 and TRBJ1-2, with 7 bases fitting TRBD1. The ends lost 6 bases at V and 8 bases at J; junction bases unmatched: 9. The CDR3 has 13 amino acids. As DNA, the CDR3 is TGTGCCAGCAGACAATCAGACAGGGCGGGCTACACCTTC. It is translated as CASRQSDRAGYTF.

This chain links TRBV2 with TRBJ2-4; TRBD2 agrees at 8 bases. The CDR3 is made up of 15 amino acids. V shed 8 bases and J 7 bases; nucleotides not matched to a gene: 13. Germline-derived CDR1 and CDR2 are SNHLY and FYNNEI. The DNA of the CDR3 is TGTGCCAGCGGAGAGACTGGACTAGCCGGGAACATTCAGTACTTC. Translation gives CASGETGLAGNIQYF. The entire variable domain, with the rest obtained from reference TRBV2 and TRBJ2-4, is as follows: EPEVTQTPSHQVTQMGQEVILRCVPISNHLYFYWYRQILGQKVEFLVSFYNNEISEKSEIFDDQFSVERPDGSNFTLKIRSTKLEDSAMYFCASGETGLAGNIQYFGAGTRLSVL.

The chain has TRBV20-1 and TRBJ2-1; the D call may be TRBD1 or TRBD2 (6 bases each). V shed 0 bases and J shed 6 bases, with 18 bases lying between them. Germline V gene lookup returns CDR1 DFQATT and CDR2 SNEGSKA (reference sequence). CDR3 length equals 16 residues. The chain's CDR3 is CSARDMGGGWGNEQFF. The CDR3 DNA reads TGCAGTGCTAGAGATATGGGGGGCGGTTGGGGCAATGAGCAGTTCTTC.

This clonotype was detected many times. The chain recombines TRBV5-1 with TRBJ1-2, with 8 bases fitting TRBD1. V was pared by 4 bases and J by 6 bases, with 5 bases of the junction left unmatched. CDR3 length: 13 residues. From germline, CDR1 is SGHRS and CDR2 YFSETQ. CDR3 region: CASSPDRGDGYTF. The DNA for the CDR3 is TGCGCCAGCAGCCCCGACAGGGGTGATGGCTACACCTTC.

About this clonotype itself: Possible read error: a much larger clone is one base away. The gene calls are TRBV6-5 and TRBJ2-1; 14 bases fit TRBD2. From germline, CDR1 is MNHEY and CDR2 SVGAGI. CDR3 length equals 18 residues. The CDR3 nucleotides read TGTGCCAGCAGTTACCTTAGGACTAGCGGGGGGTCATACAATAAGCAGTTCTTC. This translates into CASSYLRTSGGSYNKQFF.